The source of this T cell receptor beta chain is a study of blood T cell repertoires in COVID-19. Overall study context: PBMCs, B-cell-depleted T cells, or T cells provided the cDNA or gDNA that made up the material.

How the authors handled the data: Reference gene primer amplification in the assay estimated nucleated cell counts. The data were produced by immunoSEQ multiplex PCR, yet TCRdb's version contains in-frame clones alone and is incomplete. V, J and clone size were drawn from that table, and D and trimming were deduced from the DNA. The sample carries approximately 56,000 clones, over 80% recorded once. This CDR3 has 16 residues. Per the germline V gene, CDR1 is LNHDA and CDR2 is SQIVND (reference sequence). The V segment lost 1 base and the J segment 6 bases; nucleotides outside the gene matches: 5. This clonotype was obtained from a man between 65 and 85 years old with active COVID-19. Sequencing was carried out using peripheral blood. The rearrangement joins TRBV19 to TRBJ1-5; 11 bases match TRBD1. The CDR3 is CASSIGGTGGFQPQHF. CDR3 nucleotide sequence: TGTGCCAGTAGTATAGGCGGGACAGGGGGTTTTCAGCCCCAGCATTTT.